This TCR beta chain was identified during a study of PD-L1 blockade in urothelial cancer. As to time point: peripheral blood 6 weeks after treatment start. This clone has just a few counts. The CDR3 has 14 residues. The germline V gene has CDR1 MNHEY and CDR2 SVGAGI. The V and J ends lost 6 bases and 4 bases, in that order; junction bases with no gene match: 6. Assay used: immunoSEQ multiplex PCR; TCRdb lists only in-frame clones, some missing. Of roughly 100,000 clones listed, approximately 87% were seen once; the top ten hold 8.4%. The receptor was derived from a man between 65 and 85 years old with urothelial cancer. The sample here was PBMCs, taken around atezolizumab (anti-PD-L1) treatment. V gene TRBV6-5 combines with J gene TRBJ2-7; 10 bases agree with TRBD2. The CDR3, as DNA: TGTGCCAGCAGGCCAGCGGGAGGGCCTTACGAGCAGTACTTC. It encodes CASRPAGGPYEQYF.